This T cell receptor (beta chain) was recovered during a study of blood T cell repertoires in COVID-19 (dated by TCRdb to 2018 to 2021). For the wider study: Samples from collaborators originated in the United States, Italy and Spain and spanned both the acute and convalescent phases of COVID-19. The material from the prospective study consisted of cDNA or gDNA derived from T cells, B-cell-depleted T cells, or PBMCs. Deeply sampled blood TCRbeta repertoires from subjects exposed to, actively infected with, or recovered from COVID-19 were included in the dataset. A freely available public database, intended as a resource for researchers studying the immune response to SARS-CoV-2, is where the repertoires were released. The samples were drawn from the first 160 participants of the ongoing ImmuneRACE study and from some 1,300 subjects provided by 6 global collaborators. The sample metadata nearly always contained a de-identified subject ID, COVID-19 status, age in years and sex. Where available, HLA class I and class II types were obtained from metadata supplied by the sample provider rather than from assay-based typing. General study outcomes and caveats: The quantity of clinical and demographic metadata differed by source and by participant and was supplied without curation.

CDR1 and CDR2 were assigned from the germline V gene as SGHDT and YYEEEE. From cysteine to phenylalanine, the CDR3 is 14 amino acids long. The DNA shown is the 42-base CDR3, in frame from base 1. The germline V and J ends show losses of 3 bases and 1 base respectively, and no gene match explains 2 bases of the junction. A remark on this clone: Its antigen has not been determined. No much larger clonotype is one base removed from it; base qualities were not supplied.

TCRbeta CDR3 regions were amplified from genomic DNA using the immunoSEQ Assay, a bias-controlled multiplex PCR. As for the authors' bioinformatics: Nucleated cell counts per sample were estimated from amplification of reference gene primers within the assay. To quantify the absolute abundance of each unique TCRbeta CDR3 rearrangement, sequence reads were collapsed and filtered. For each sample, productive Simpson clonality was calculated as the square root of Simpson's diversity index over productive rearrangements. TCRdb re-hosts the immuneACCESS table, in-frame sequences only. Its copies lack some clones; in the studies checked, an unresolved V gene accounts for under half of them, and the cause for the rest is not known. V, J and clone size were drawn from that table, and D and trimming were deduced from the DNA. In all, the sample holds approximately 290,000 clones, and approximately 90% of those were seen once. The ten largest make up roughly 1.1% of the sample.

Enrolling through a virtual design, the prospective study's participants ranged in age from roughly 18 to 95 years and lived across 24 United States geographic areas. In the prospective study, participants were assigned to cohorts based on the clinical history participants reported in a screening survey and a study questionnaire. ImmuneRACE Cohort 3 recovered participants were defined by two consecutive negative NP/OP PCR tests, healthcare professional clearance, or symptom resolution. In the prospective study, mobile phlebotomists collected whole blood, serum and a nasopharyngeal or oropharyngeal swab from each participant. Participants in the prospective study had the option to provide additional blood draws and questionnaires over an approximately 2-month period. Blood samples from the prospective study were shipped frozen or at room temperature prior to DNA extraction.

The sequence was collected from a woman in her twenties or thirties who had recovered from COVID-19. Sequences were obtained from PBMCs or T cells enriched from blood (not recorded which). The rearrangement combines TRBV5-6 with TRBJ2-7; 9 bases in the middle match TRBD1. The CDR3 region has the sequence CASSSGTGSYEQYF. The nucleotide sequence reads TGTGCCAGCAGCTCCGGGACAGGGTCCTACGAGCAGTACTTC.